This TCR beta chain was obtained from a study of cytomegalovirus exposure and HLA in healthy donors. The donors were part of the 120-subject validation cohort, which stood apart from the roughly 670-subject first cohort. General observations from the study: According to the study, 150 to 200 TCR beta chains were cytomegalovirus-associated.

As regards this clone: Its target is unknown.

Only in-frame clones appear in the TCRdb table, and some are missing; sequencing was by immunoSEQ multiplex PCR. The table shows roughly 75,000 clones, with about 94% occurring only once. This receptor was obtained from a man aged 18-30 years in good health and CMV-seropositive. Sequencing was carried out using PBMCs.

CDR3 coding DNA: TGCGCCAGCAGCGTGGGACAGGGGGCCTCAGCTAACTATGGCTACACCTTC. Its protein product is CASSVGQGASANYGYTF. The chain has TRBV5-1 and TRBJ1-2; 12 bases are a match to TRBD1. CDR3 length: 17 amino acids. V was clipped by 4 bases and J by 0 bases; unmatched bases: 7. Per the germline V gene, CDR1 is SGHRS and CDR2 is YFSETQ.